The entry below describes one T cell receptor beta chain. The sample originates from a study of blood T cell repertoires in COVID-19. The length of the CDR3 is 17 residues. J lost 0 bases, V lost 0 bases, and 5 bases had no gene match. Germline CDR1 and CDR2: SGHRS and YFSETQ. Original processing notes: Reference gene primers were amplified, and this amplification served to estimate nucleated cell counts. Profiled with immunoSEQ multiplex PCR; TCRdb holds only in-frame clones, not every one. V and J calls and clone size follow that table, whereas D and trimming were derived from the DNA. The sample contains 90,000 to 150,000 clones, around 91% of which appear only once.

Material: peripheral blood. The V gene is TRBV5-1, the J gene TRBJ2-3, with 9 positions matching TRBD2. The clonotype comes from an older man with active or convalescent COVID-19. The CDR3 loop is CASSLEGGRASTDTQYF. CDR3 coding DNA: TGCGCCAGCAGCTTGGAAGGCGGGAGGGCTAGCACAGATACGCAGTATTTT.